Following are 18 T cell receptor beta chains from one sample sequenced in a study of cytomegalovirus exposure and HLA in healthy donors. The PCR ran on 60 Vbeta and 13 Jbeta primers. The method was immunoSEQ multiplex PCR; TCRdb's version includes in-frame clones alone and lacks a portion of them. The table includes approximately 73,000 clones, almost 80% detected once. The source material was PBMCs. These receptors all come from a woman in her thirties or forties in good health and CMV-seropositive.

V gene TRBV19 combines with J gene TRBJ2-2; the D gene is possibly TRBD1 (6 bases). Germline V CDR1 and CDR2: LNHDA, SQIVND (reference sequence). CDR3 length equals 12 residues. Trimming cost V 7 bases and J 3 bases, with 6 bases left between them. In DNA form, the CDR3 reads TGTGCCAGTAACAGGGACACCGGGGAGCTGTTTTTT. This sequence encodes CASNRDTGELFF.

This chain uses TRBV6-4 with TRBJ2-1, with D unresolved. The CDR3 is 17 residues long. Germline CDR1 and CDR2: MRHNA and SNTAGT. Trimming took 0 bases from V and 0 from J, leaving 12 bases between them. For the CDR3, the DNA is TGTGCCAGCAGTGACTCGCCCGGGTCTAGCTCCTACAATGAGCAGTTCTTC. Protein: CASSDSPGSSSYNEQFF.

V and J are TRBV6-5 and TRBJ1-4, with 11 bases aligning to TRBD1. The CDR3 runs 16 residues. J was trimmed by 8 bases and V by 2 bases; bases with no gene match: 7. CDR1 MNHEY and CDR2 SVGAGI come from the germline V gene. CDR3 in amino acids: CASSYLGTGGEEKLFF. The CDR3 nucleotides are TGTGCCAGCAGTTACCTCGGGACAGGGGGTGAGGAAAAACTGTTTTTT.

The gene calls are TRBV30 and TRBJ2-1; TRBD1 is a possible D gene (6 bases). The V gene lost 1 base and the J gene lost 2 bases, with 18 bases spanning the gap. Germline-derived CDR1 and CDR2 are GTSNPN and SVGIG (reference sequence). The CDR3 covers 17 residues. The CDR3 coding sequence is TGTGCCTGGAGTGGCGACAGGTTCCGCTTCCCCTACAATGAGCAGTTCTTC. Protein: CAWSGDRFRFPYNEQFF.

CDR3 nucleotides: TGTGCCAGCAGTGAATCCCCTAGCGGGGGGCTTCAAGAGACCCAGTACTTC. It is translated as CASSESPSGGLQETQYF. The genes are TRBV2 and TRBJ2-5; 11 nucleotides align to TRBD2. Germline CDR1 is SNHLY and CDR2 is FYNNEI. The ends lost 2 bases at V and 2 bases at J; junction bases unmatched: 7. This CDR3 has 17 amino acids.

The V gene is TRBV6-6, the J gene TRBJ1-1; tentative D call: TRBD1 (6 bases). Germline CDR1 and CDR2: MNHNY and SVGAGI (reference sequence). The CDR3 runs 14 residues. Trimming took 2 bases from V and 0 from J, leaving 7 bases between them. CDR3 amino acids: CASSYQGMNTEAFF. In DNA form, the CDR3 reads TGTGCCAGCAGTTACCAGGGGATGAACACTGAAGCTTTCTTT.

The chain uses TRBV15 and TRBJ2-1, with 9 bases aligning to TRBD1. Germline V gene sequence: CDR1 LNHNV, CDR2 YYDKDF (reference sequence). J lost 6 bases, V lost 0 bases, and 9 bases had no gene match. CDR3 length: 17 amino acids. The CDR3 here is CATSREPGTGFGNEQFF. In DNA, the CDR3 is TGTGCCACCAGCAGAGAGCCCGGGACAGGGTTTGGCAATGAGCAGTTCTTC.

This chain connects TRBV2 to TRBJ1-5; 9 nucleotides agree with TRBD1. Germline V CDR1 and CDR2: SNHLY, FYNNEI. Trimming removed 8 bases from V and 4 bases from J; junction bases left unmatched: 3. The CDR3 covers 13 residues. As DNA, the CDR3 is TGTGCCAGCGCCGGACAGGGGAATCAGCCCCAGCATTTT. Translating gives CASAGQGNQPQHF. The full variable domain, in which reference TRBV2 and TRBJ1-5 provide the parts outside the CDR3, is EPEVTQTPSHQVTQMGQEVILRCVPISNHLYFYWYRQILGQKVEFLVSFYNNEISEKSEIFDDQFSVERPDGSNFTLKIRSTKLEDSAMYFCASAGQGNQPQHFGDGTRLSIL.

The chain is built from TRBV7-9 and TRBJ2-3; a possible D gene is TRBD1 (6 bases). V lost 2 bases and J 6 bases, leaving 15 bases between the germline ends. This CDR3 spans 15 amino acids. Germline V CDR1 and CDR2: SEHNR, FQNEAQ (reference sequence). Here the CDR3 reads CASSLRQGLRDTQYF. CDR3 bases: TGTGCCAGCAGCTTAAGGCAGGGGTTGAGGGATACGCAGTATTTT.

The chain links TRBV7-9 to TRBJ2-7; TRBD2 matches 12 bases. The V and J ends lost 3 bases and 1 base, in that order; junction bases with no gene match: 4. Germline assignment: CDR1 SEHNR and CDR2 FQNEAQ (reference sequence). The CDR3 has 16 residues. The CDR3 reads CASSLGTSGSSYEQYF. CDR3 coding DNA: TGTGCCAGCAGCTTGGGGACTAGCGGGTCATCCTACGAGCAGTACTTC.

In this sample, this clone turned up a few times. Other DNA sequences in this sample translate to the same CDR3. The chain links TRBV5-1 to TRBJ2-1, with a tentative D call TRBD1 (5 bases). Germline assignment: CDR1 SGHRS and CDR2 YFSETQ. V was clipped by 0 bases and J by 5 bases, with 6 bases between them. The CDR3 is made up of 13 amino acids. DNA of the CDR3: TGCGCCAGCAGCTTGGACAGGAACAATGAGCAGTTCTTC. Translated: CASSLDRNNEQFF.

This clone was seen just once. This chain uses TRBV5-6 with TRBJ2-7; 7 bases match TRBD2. Germline assignment: CDR1 SGHDT and CDR2 YYEEEE. The CDR3 is 15 residues long. V was clipped by 0 bases and J by 2 bases; unmatched bases: 5. CDR3 coding DNA: TGTGCCAGCAGCTTGGGGGTGGGAGGGCCCTACGAGCAGTACTTC. Translating gives CASSLGVGGPYEQYF.

The chain joins TRBV5-1 to TRBJ1-2; 12 positions agree with TRBD1. The germline gives CDR1 SGHRS, CDR2 YFSETQ. V lost 0 bases and J lost 6; bases outside the gene matches: 9. This CDR3 has 17 residues. The CDR3 coding sequence is TGCGCCAGCAGCTTGGAGGTCGGGCGGGACAGGGGGCATGGCTACACCTTC. This translates into CASSLEVGRDRGHGYTF.

This clone showed up just a few times. The chain couples TRBV4-2 to TRBJ1-2; tentative D call: TRBD1 (6 bases). The CDR3 loop spans 14 amino acids. CDR1 LGHNA and CDR2 YNFKEQ come from the germline V gene. V was cut by 0 bases and J by 5 bases, with 10 bases left in between. This chain's CDR3 is CASSQERGPYGYTF. The CDR3 DNA is TGTGCCAGCAGCCAAGAGCGGGGGCCGTATGGCTACACCTTC.

Only one count was recorded for this clone. This chain uses TRBV5-1 with TRBJ2-1, with TRBD1 identical over 8 bases. Unmatched junction bases numbered 9, after V lost 4 bases and J lost 6 bases. Germline assignment: CDR1 SGHRS and CDR2 YFSETQ. The CDR3 runs to 15 residues. Here the CDR3 DNA reads TGCGCCAGCAGCCACTGGGGACAGGAAGCCAATGAGCAGTTCTTC. Protein product: CASSHWGQEANEQFF.

This chain links TRBV6-1 with TRBJ2-7; 9 bases align to TRBD1. Germline CDR1 is MNHNS and CDR2 is SASEGT. V shed 6 bases and J 6 bases; nucleotides not matched to a gene: 6. CDR3 length: 13 amino acids. The CDR3 spells CASRPQGQGEQYF. CDR3 DNA sequence: TGTGCCAGCAGACCACAGGGACAGGGCGAGCAGTACTTC.

This chain connects TRBV29-1 to TRBJ2-2; TRBD1 is a possible D gene (6 bases). Trimming pared 6 bases from V and 1 base from J, leaving 18 bases between. The CDR3 is 16 amino acids. The germline V gene encodes CDR1 SQVTM and CDR2 ANQGSEA. The CDR3 region is CSVVTGTSMNTGELFF. The CDR3 nucleotides are TGCAGCGTAGTCACCGGGACATCGATGAACACCGGGGAGCTGTTTTTT.

The chain has TRBV5-1 and TRBJ2-7; 9 nucleotides align to TRBD1. The CDR3 spans 15 residues. J was trimmed by 4 bases and V by 2 bases; bases with no gene match: 7. Germline-derived CDR1 and CDR2 are SGHRS and YFSETQ. Here the CDR3 reads CASSLTGGEGYEQYF. CDR3 sequence (DNA): TGCGCCAGCAGCTTAACAGGGGGCGAGGGGTACGAGCAGTACTTC. Full variable domain (missing parts from reference TRBV5-1 and TRBJ2-7): KAGVTQTPRYLIKTRGQQVTLSCSPISGHRSVSWYQQTPGQGLQFLFEYFSETQRNKGNFPGRFSGRQFSNSRSEMNVSTLELGDSALYLCASSLTGGEGYEQYFGPGTRLTVT.